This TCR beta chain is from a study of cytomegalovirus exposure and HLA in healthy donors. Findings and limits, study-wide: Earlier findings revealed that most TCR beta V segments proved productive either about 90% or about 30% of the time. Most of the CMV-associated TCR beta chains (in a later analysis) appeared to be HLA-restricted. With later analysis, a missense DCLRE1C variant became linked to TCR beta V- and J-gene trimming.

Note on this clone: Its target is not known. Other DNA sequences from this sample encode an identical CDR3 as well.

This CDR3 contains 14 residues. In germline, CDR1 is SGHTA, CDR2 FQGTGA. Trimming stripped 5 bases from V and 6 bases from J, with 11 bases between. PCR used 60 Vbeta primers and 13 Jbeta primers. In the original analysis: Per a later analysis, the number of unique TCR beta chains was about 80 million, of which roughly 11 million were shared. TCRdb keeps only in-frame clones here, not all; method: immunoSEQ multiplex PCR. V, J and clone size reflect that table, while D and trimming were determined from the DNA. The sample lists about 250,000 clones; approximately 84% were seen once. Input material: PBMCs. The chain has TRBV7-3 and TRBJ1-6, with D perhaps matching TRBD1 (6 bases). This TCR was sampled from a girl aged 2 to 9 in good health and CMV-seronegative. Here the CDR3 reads CASSLGGSNSPLHF. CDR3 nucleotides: TGTGCCAGCAGCCTTGGGGGCTCTAATTCACCCCTCCACTTT.